This T cell receptor (beta chain) emerged from a study of T cell responses to AZD1222 COVID-19 vaccine. Regarding the study as a whole: White British donors predominated, females outnumbered males, and clonal diversity was possibly underestimated. Increases in Spike-specific TCR breadth and depth were seen after two AZD1222 doses. The number of AZD1222 recipients seropositive at baseline was only five to seven. Repertoires were sampled only after the peak T cell response.

Turning to this clone: The antigen is not known.

V shed 3 bases and J shed 0 bases, with 6 bases lying between them. Germline assignment: CDR1 SGHAT and CDR2 FQNNGV. The CDR3 runs to 14 residues. Profiled with immunoSEQ multiplex PCR; TCRdb holds only in-frame clones, not every one. The sample yields 75,000 to 90,000 clones, more than 90% seen once. The chain has TRBV11-2 and TRBJ1-5; D unclear. The clonotype was recovered from an adult in good health. Here the sequenced sample was peripheral blood, taken on day 0 of AZD1222 vaccination. This CDR3 is CASSLTYSNQPQHF. The CDR3, as DNA: TGTGCCAGCAGCTTGACGTATAGCAATCAGCCCCAGCATTTT.